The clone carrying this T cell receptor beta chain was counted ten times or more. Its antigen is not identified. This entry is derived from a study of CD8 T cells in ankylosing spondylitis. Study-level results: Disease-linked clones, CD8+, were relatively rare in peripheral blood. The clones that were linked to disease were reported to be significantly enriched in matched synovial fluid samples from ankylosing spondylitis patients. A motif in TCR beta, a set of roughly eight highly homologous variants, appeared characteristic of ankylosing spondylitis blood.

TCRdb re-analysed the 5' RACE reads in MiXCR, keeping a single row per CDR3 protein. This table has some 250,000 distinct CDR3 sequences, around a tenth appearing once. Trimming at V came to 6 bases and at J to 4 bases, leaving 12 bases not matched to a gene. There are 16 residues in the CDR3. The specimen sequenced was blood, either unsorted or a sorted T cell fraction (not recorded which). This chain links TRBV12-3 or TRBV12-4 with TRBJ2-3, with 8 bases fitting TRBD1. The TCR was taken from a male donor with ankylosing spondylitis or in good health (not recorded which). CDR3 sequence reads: CASSKTDRDTADTQYF. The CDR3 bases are TGTGCCAGCAGCAAAACGGACAGGGATACGGCAGATACGCAGTATTTT.